This T cell receptor (beta chain) was profiled in a study of OX40 agonist ivuxolimab in advanced cancers. This CDR3 spans 14 amino acids. V was clipped by 6 bases and J by 2 bases, with 13 bases between them. Germline V gene sequence: CDR1 LNHDA, CDR2 SQIVND (reference sequence). Generated by immunoSEQ multiplex PCR, the TCRdb table keeps only in-frame clones and is missing some. The sample includes approximately 87,000 clones, approximately 92% of them seen just once. This receptor was identified in an adult with an advanced solid tumor such as melanoma, head and neck, liver or kidney cancer. The chain joins TRBV19 to TRBJ2-5; D is possibly TRBD2 (5 bases). Source: CD4+ or CD8+ T cells sorted from blood, taken in a trial of the OX40 agonist ivuxolimab. The CDR3: CASSGGRLQETQYF. CDR3 bases: TGTGCCAGTAGCGGAGGACGGCTGCAAGAGACCCAGTACTTC.